A single sample is the source of the 15 T cell receptor beta chains below, sequenced in a study of CD8+CD57+ T cells in acquired aplastic anemia. The template used for profiling TCR beta VDJ and CDR3 was genomic DNA. TCRdb reprocessed the reads via MiXCR and lists one record per CDR3 protein. The table records more than 100,000 distinct CDR3 sequences, over 45% of them present only once. The sample consisted of sorted CD4+, CD8+, or CD8+CD57+ T cells (not recorded which) from PBMCs. Every receptor here comes from a human donor in good health, serving as a control.

Ten or more counts support this clonotype. J is TRBJ1-1 and V is TRBV20-1; 10 bases fit TRBD1. V gave up 3 bases and J gave up 10 bases; unmatched junction bases: 5. Germline V gene data show CDR1 as DFQATT and CDR2 as SNEGSKA (reference sequence). This CDR3 has 12 residues. The CDR3 sequence is CSASDRTGGAFF. The CDR3 DNA reads TGCAGTGCTAGCGACCGGACAGGGGGAGCTTTCTTT.

This chain links TRBV10-3 with TRBJ1-3; perhaps TRBD1 as D (5 bases). Per germline, CDR1 ENHRY and CDR2 SYGVKD. V was clipped by 0 bases and J by 7 bases, with 16 bases between them. The CDR3 runs to 16 residues. For the CDR3, the DNA is TGTGCCATCAGTGAGTCCACCACGAAGGGGTCGAACACCATATATTTT. Encoded protein: CAISESTTKGSNTIYF.

The rearrangement uses TRBV20-1 and TRBJ2-7, with D possibly TRBD1 on 9 matching bases. The CDR3 has 17 residues. The V and J ends lost 3 bases and 3 bases respectively, with 24 bases between them. Germline values: CDR1 DFQATT, CDR2 SNEGSKA (reference sequence). The CDR3 sequence: CSASGGGSGTGNYEQYF. In DNA, the CDR3 is TGCAGTGCTAGCGGCGGGGGTAGCGGGACAGGGAACTACGAGCAGTACTTC.

This clonotype was detected ten times or more. The CDR3 sequence is CASSPGEDRNTIYF. In nucleotides, the CDR3 is TGTGCCAGCTCACCAGGGGAGGACCGAAACACCATATATTTT. The chain has TRBV18 and TRBJ1-3; no firm D call. The CDR3 consists of 14 residues. Germline V CDR1 and CDR2: KGHSH, LQKENI. V was trimmed by 2 bases and J by 5 bases, leaving 10 bases between them.

The chain couples TRBV13 to TRBJ1-6, with TRBD1 matching over 10 bases. Germline CDR1 reads PRHDT; CDR2 reads FYEKMQ (reference sequence). Trimming at V came to 10 bases and at J to 7 bases, leaving 10 bases not matched to a gene. The CDR3 runs to 15 residues. The CDR3 DNA sequence: TGTGCCACAAATCGGGGACAGGGGACCAATTCACCCCTCCACTTT. As protein: CATNRGQGTNSPLHF.

The chain employs TRBV19 and TRBJ2-1, with 7 bases identical to TRBD1. The CDR3 has 15 amino acids. The germline V gene has CDR1 LNHDA and CDR2 SQIVND (reference sequence). Unmatched junction bases numbered 14, after V lost 7 bases and J lost 8 bases. The CDR3 DNA sequence: TGTGCCAGTACCATCGGACAGGCAATCTGGGATGAGCAGTTCTTC. As protein: CASTIGQAIWDEQFF.

The V and J genes are TRBV7-9 and TRBJ2-7, with 7 positions matching TRBD1. Trimming cost V 4 bases and J 9 bases; bases outside gene matches: 9. The CDR3 has 13 residues. Per the germline V gene, CDR1 is SEHNR and CDR2 is FQNEAQ (reference sequence). The CDR3 loop reads CASSSGQVRGQYF. CDR3 sequence (DNA): TGTGCCAGCAGCTCAGGACAGGTGCGCGGGCAGTACTTC.

V is TRBV24-1 and J is TRBJ1-3; D gene uncertain. V was clipped by 0 bases and J by 0 bases, with 8 bases between them. Germline V lookup: CDR1 KGHDR, CDR2 SFDVKD. There are 16 residues in the CDR3. Here the CDR3 DNA reads TGTGCCACCAGTGATTTGCCCCGCACCTCTGGAAACACCATATATTTT. This sequence encodes CATSDLPRTSGNTIYF.

This clonotype was observed a single time. J is TRBJ2-5 and V is TRBV7-7, with TRBD2 matching 13 bases. The CDR3 loop spans 18 amino acids. V dropped 5 bases and J dropped 4; count of bases not matched to a gene: 13. Germline V gene sequence: CDR1 SSHAT, CDR2 FNYEAQ (reference sequence). The CDR3 bases are TGTGCCAGCAGCCCCTTAACAGCGACTAGCGGGGGGTCAGAGACCCAGTACTTC. Translated: CASSPLTATSGGSETQYF. Full variable domain (missing parts from reference TRBV7-7 and TRBJ2-5): GAGVSQSPRYKVTKRGQDVTLRCDPISSHATLYWYQQALGQGPEFLTYFNYEAQPDKSGLPSDRFSAERPEGSISTLTIQRTEQRDSAMYRCASSPLTATSGGSETQYFGPGTRLLVL.

This clonotype was observed many times. The V call is TRBV15, the J call TRBJ2-2; possibly TRBD1 or TRBD2 for D (6 bases each). Per the germline V gene, CDR1 is LNHNV and CDR2 is YYDKDF (reference sequence). The CDR3 loop spans 16 amino acids. With 2 bases removed from V and 5 bases from J, the gap between germline ends came to 15 bases. The CDR3 loop is CATSRSVLGGTGELFF. The CDR3 nucleotides read TGTGCCACCAGCAGAAGTGTTTTAGGGGGGACCGGGGAGCTGTTTTTT. Supplemented by reference TRBV15 and TRBJ2-2, the full variable domain reads DAMVIQNPRYQVTQFGKPVTLSCSQTLNHNVMYWYQQKSSQAPKLLFHYYDKDFNNEADTPDNFQSRRPNTSFCFLDIRSPGLGDTAMYLCATSRSVLGGTGELFFGEGSRLTVL.

This chain uses TRBV24-1 with TRBJ2-7; TRBD2 aligns across 10 bases. The CDR3 has 17 residues. V lost 4 bases and J lost 7; bases outside the gene matches: 15. Germline loops: CDR1 KGHDR, CDR2 SFDVKD. The CDR3 reads CATSEAGTSAVLGEQYF. As DNA, the CDR3 is TGTGCCACCAGTGAAGCCGGGACTAGCGCGGTTTTGGGAGAGCAGTACTTC.

Many counts were recorded for this clonotype. J is TRBJ1-3 and V is TRBV20-1; D unclear. The CDR3 has 13 residues. Between the trimmed V and J ends, which lost 1 base and 2 bases, there was a span of 6 bases. Per the germline V gene, CDR1 is DFQATT and CDR2 is SNEGSKA (reference sequence). As DNA, the CDR3 is TGCAGTGCTAGAGCAGAACCTGGAAACACCATATATTTT. Protein: CSARAEPGNTIYF.

The table lists this clonotype with a few counts. The chain uses TRBV2 and TRBJ2-7; 11 bases fit TRBD2. There are 15 residues in the CDR3. J was trimmed by 1 base and V by 6 bases; bases with no gene match: 5. CDR1 and CDR2 (germline): SNHLY, FYNNEI. DNA for the CDR3: TGTGCCAGCAGGTTCACTAGCGGGGGATCCTACGAGCAGTACGTC. This gives the protein CASRFTSGGSYEQYV.

This clonotype was seen many times. A much larger clonotype is one base distant, so this may be a read error. The chain joins TRBV20-1 to TRBJ1-2, with D uncertain. This CDR3 comprises 12 residues. CDR1 is DFQATT, CDR2 SNEGSKA, per germline (reference sequence). The CDR3 spells CSAGDGVRGYTF. In DNA form, the CDR3 reads TGCAGTGCTGGAGATGGGGTGAGGGGCTACACCTTC.

The table lists this clonotype with many counts. The J gene is TRBJ1-6, the V gene TRBV30, with D perhaps matching TRBD1 (5 bases). Germline V gene data show CDR1 as GTSNPN and CDR2 as SVGIG (reference sequence). CDR3 length: 14 residues. V shed 7 bases and J shed 7 bases, with 17 bases lying between them. The CDR3 here is CASLSRGINSPLHF. CDR3 DNA: TGTGCCTCTCTATCCCGGGGGATCAATTCACCCCTCCACTTT.